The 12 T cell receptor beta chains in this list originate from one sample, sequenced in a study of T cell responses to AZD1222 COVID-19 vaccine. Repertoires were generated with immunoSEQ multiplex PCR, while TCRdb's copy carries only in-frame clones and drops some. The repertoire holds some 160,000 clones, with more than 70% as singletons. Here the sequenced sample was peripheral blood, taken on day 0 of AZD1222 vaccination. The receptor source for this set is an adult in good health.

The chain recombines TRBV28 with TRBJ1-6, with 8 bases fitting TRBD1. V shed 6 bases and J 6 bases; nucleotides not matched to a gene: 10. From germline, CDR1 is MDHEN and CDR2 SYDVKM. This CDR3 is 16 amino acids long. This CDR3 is CASRSPSTGANSPLHF. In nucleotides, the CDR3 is TGTGCCAGCAGGTCCCCGTCGACAGGGGCTAATTCACCCCTCCACTTT.

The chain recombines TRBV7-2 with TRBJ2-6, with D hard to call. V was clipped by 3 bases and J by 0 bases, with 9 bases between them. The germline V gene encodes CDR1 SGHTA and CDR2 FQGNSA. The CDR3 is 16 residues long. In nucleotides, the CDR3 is TGTGCCAGCAGCTTTCAGGTCTCCTCTGGGGCCAACGTCCTGACTTTC. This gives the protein CASSFQVSSGANVLTF.

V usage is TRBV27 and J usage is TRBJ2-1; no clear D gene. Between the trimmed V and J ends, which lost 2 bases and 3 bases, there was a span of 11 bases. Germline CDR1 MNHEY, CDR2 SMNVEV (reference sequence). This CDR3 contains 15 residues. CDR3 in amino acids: CASSLGVPNYNEQFF. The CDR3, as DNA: TGTGCCAGCAGTTTAGGCGTTCCAAACTACAATGAGCAGTTCTTC.

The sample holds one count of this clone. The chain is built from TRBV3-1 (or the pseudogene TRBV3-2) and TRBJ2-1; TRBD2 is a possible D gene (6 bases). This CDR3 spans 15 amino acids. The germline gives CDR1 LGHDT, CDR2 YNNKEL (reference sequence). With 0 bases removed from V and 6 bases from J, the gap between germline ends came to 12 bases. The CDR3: CASSQDGLSSNEQFF. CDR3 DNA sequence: TGTGCCAGCAGCCAAGATGGACTATCGAGCAATGAGCAGTTCTTC.

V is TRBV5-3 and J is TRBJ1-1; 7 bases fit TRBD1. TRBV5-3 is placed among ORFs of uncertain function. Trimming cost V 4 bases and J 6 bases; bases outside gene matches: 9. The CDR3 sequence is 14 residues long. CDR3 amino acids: CARSKGQELSEAFF. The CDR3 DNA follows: TGTGCCAGAAGCAAAGGACAGGAGCTCTCTGAAGCTTTCTTT.

Written as DNA, the CDR3 is TGTGCCAGCAGCTTAATTTCAGGGTCCCACAATGAGCAGTTCTTC. As protein: CASSLISGSHNEQFF. The chain links TRBV7-6 to TRBJ2-1; possible D gene TRBD1, 5 bases. The length of the CDR3 is 15 residues. Germline V gene sequence: CDR1 SGHVS, CDR2 FNYEAQ. V gave up 2 bases and J gave up 5 bases, with 13 bases separating them.

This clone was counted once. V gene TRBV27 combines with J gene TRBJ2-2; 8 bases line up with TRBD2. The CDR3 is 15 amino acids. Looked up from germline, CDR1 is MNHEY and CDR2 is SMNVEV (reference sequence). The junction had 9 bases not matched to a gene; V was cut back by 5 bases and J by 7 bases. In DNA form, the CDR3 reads TGTGCCAGCAGTGCCCGGGGGGGAATGGACGGGGAGCTGTTTTTT. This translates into CASSARGGMDGELFF.

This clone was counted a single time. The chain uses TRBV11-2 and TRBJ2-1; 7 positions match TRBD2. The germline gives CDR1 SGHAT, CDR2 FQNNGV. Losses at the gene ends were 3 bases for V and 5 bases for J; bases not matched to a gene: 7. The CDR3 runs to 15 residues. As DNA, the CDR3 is TGTGCCAGCAGCTTGAGCCTAGCGGAGGACAATGAGCAGTTCTTC. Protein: CASSLSLAEDNEQFF.

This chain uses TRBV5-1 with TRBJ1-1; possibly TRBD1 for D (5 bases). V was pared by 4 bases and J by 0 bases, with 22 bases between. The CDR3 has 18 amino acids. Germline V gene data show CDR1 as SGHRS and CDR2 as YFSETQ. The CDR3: CASSQLPGTDKMNTEAFF. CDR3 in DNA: TGCGCCAGCAGCCAACTACCCGGGACGGACAAAATGAACACTGAAGCTTTCTTT.

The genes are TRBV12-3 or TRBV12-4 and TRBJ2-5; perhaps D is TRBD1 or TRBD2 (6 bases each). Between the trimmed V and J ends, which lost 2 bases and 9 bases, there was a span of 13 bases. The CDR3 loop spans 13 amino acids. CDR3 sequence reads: CASSLKGGSAQYF. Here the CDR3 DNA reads TGTGCCAGCAGTTTAAAGGGGGGCTCGGCCCAGTACTTC.

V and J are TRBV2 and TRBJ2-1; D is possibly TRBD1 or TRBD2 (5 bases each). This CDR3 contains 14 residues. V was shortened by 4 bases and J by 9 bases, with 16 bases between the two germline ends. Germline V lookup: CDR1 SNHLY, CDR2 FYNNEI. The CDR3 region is CASSGAAGAGEQFF. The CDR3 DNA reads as TGTGCCAGCAGTGGGGCAGCCGGGGCGGGTGAGCAGTTCTTC.

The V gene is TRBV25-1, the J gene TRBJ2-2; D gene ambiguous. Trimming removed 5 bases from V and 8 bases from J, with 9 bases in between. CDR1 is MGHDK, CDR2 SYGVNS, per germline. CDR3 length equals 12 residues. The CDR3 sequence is CASSWSRGELFF. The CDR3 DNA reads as TGTGCCAGCAGTTGGTCCAGGGGGGAGCTGTTTTTT.